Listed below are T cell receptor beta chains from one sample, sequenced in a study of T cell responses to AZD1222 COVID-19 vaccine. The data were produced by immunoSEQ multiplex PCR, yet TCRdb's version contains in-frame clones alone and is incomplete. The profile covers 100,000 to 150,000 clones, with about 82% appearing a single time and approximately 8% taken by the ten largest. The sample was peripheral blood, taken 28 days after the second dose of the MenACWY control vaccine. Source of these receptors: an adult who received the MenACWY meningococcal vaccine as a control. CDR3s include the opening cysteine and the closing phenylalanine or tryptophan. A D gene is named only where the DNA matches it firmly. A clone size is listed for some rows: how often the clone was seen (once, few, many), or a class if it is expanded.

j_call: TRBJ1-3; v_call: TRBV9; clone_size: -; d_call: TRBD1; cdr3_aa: CASSAGDRAGNTIYF; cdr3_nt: TGTGCCAGCAGCGCGGGGGACAGGGCTGGAAACACCATATATTTT
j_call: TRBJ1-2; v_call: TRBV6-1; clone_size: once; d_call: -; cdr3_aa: CASSEIGPGFGYTF; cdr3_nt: TGTGCCAGCAGTGAAATTGGGCCGGGGTTTGGCTACACCTTC
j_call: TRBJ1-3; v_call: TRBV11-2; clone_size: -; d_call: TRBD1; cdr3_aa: CASRLSRGQGVRGNTIYF; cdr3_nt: TGTGCCAGCAGACTTTCTCGGGGACAGGGGGTGAGAGGAAACACCATATATTTT
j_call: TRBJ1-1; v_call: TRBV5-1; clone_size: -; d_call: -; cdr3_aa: CASSFPGLNTEAFF; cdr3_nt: TGCGCCAGCAGCTTTCCCGGTCTGAACACTGAAGCTTTCTTT
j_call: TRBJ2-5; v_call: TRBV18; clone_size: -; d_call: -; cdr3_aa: CASSPLGQETQYF; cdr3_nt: TGTGCCAGCTCACCTCTCGGACAAGAGACCCAGTACTTC
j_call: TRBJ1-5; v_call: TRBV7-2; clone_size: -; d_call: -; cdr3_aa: CASSLGQGYSNQPQHF; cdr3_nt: TGTGCCAGCAGCTTGGGTCAGGGATATAGCAATCAGCCCCAGCATTTT
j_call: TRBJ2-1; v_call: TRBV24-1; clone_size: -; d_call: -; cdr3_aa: CATSPGRARREQFF; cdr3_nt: TGTGCCACTAGTCCGGGCCGCGCCAGACGGGAGCAGTTCTTC
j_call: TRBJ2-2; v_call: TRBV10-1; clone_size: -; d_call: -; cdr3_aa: CARVRPFPKNTGELFF; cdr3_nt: TGCGCCCGGGTGAGACCGTTCCCTAAGAACACCGGGGAGCTGTTTTTT
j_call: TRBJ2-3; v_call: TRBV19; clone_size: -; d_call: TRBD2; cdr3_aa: CASTAGGGNTQYF; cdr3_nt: TGTGCCAGCACGGCGGGGGGAGGGAATACGCAGTATTTT
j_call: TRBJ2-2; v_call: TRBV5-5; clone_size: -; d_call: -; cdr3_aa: CASSLASRGTGELFF; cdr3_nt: TGTGCCAGCAGCTTGGCCAGTAGGGGGACCGGGGAGCTGTTTTTT
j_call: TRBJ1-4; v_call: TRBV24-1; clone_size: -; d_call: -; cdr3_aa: CATSDPDSQNEKLFF; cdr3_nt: TGTGCCACCAGTGACCCGGACAGTCAGAATGAAAAACTGTTTTTT
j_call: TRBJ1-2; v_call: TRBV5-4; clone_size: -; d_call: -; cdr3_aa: CASSLERTNYYGYTF; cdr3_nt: TGTGCCAGCAGCTTGGAGAGGACCAACTACTATGGCTACACCTTC
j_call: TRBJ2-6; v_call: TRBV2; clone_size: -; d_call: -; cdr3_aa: CARGPASGANVLTF; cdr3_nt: TGTGCCAGAGGCCCGGCCTCTGGGGCCAACGTCCTGACTTTC
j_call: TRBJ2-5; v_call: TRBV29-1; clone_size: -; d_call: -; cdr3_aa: CSVGAQTQETQYF; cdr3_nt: TGCAGCGTTGGTGCGCAGACACAAGAGACCCAGTACTTC
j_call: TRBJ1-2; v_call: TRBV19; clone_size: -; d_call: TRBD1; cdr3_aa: CASSIGAGGTYGYTF; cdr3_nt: TGTGCCAGTAGTATAGGAGCAGGGGGCACCTATGGCTACACCTTC
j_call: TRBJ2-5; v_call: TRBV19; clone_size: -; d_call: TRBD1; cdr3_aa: CASSIYGTGKETQYF; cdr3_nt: TGTGCCAGTAGTATATATGGGACAGGGAAAGAGACCCAGTACTTC
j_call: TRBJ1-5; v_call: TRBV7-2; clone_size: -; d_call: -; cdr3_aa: CASSSRTDQPQHF; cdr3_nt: TGTGCCAGCAGCTCTCGGACAGATCAGCCCCAGCATTTT
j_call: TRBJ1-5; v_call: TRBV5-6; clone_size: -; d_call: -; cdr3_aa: CASSSDQPQHF; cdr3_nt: TGTGCCAGCAGCTCGGATCAGCCCCAGCATTTT
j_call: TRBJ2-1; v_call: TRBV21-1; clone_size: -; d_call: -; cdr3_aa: CASSKRGRRNEQFF; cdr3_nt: TGTGCCAGCAGCAAAAGGGGGCGAAGAAATGAGCAGTTCTTC
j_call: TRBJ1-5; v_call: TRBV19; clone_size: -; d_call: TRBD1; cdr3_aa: CASSIRDRGQPQHF; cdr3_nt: TGTGCCAGTAGTATCCGGGACAGAGGGCAGCCCCAGCATTTT
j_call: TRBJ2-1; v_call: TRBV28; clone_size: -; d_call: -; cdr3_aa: CASSFSRQVNYNEQFF; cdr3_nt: TGTGCCAGCAGTTTCAGTCGACAGGTAAACTACAATGAGCAGTTCTTC
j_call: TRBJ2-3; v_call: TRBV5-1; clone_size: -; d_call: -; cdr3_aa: CASSNTDTQYF; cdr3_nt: TGCGCCAGCAGTAACACAGATACGCAGTATTTT
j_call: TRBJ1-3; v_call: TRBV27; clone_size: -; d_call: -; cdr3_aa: CASSLTRLSGNTIYF; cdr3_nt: TGTGCCAGCAGTTTAACCCGGCTGTCGGGAAACACCATATATTTT
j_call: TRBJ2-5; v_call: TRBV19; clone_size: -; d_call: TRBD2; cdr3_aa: CASSPGLAVERQETQYF; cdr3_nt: TGTGCCAGTAGTCCGGGACTAGCGGTTGAACGGCAAGAGACCCAGTACTTC
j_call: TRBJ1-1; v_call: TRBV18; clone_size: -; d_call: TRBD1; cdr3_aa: CASSLDRGTEAFF; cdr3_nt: TGTGCCAGCTCACTTGACAGGGGAACTGAAGCTTTCTTT
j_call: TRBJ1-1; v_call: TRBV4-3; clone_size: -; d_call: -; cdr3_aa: CASSQKLQVGTEAFF; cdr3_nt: TGCGCCAGCAGCCAAAAACTACAGGTGGGCACTGAAGCTTTCTTT
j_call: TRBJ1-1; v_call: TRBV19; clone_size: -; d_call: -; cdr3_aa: CASTQTPGSLLYTEAFF; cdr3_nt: TGTGCCAGTACGCAGACTCCTGGCAGTCTGTTGTACACTGAAGCTTTCTTT
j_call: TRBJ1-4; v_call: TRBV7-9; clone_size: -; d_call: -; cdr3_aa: CASIRGMGAPNEKLFF; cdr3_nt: TGTGCCAGCATCAGAGGGATGGGGGCACCTAATGAAAAACTGTTTTTT
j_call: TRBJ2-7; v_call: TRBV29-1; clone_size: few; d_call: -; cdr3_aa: CSVEAGTGSSYEQYF; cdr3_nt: TGCAGCGTTGAAGCAGGAACAGGGAGCTCCTACGAGCAGTACTTC
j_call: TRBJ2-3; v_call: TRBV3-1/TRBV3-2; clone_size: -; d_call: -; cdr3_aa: CASSQDPASAQYF; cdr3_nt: TGTGCCAGCAGCCAAGATCCGGCTAGCGCGCAGTATTTT
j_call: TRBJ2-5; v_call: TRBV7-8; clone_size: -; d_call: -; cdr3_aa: CASSAAGETQYF; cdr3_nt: TGTGCCAGCAGCGCCGCGGGAGAGACCCAGTACTTC
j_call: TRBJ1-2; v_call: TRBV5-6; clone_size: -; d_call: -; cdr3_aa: CASSWGDSRVGYTF; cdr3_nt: TGTGCCAGCAGCTGGGGGGATAGCAGGGTTGGCTACACCTTC
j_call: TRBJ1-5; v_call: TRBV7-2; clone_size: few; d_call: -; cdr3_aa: CASSLAGGNQPQHF; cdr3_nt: TGTGCCAGCAGCTTAGCAGGGGGGAATCAGCCCCAGCATTTT
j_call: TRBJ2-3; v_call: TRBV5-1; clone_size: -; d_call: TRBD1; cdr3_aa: CASSLAEVGTALLGGTDTQYF; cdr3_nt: TGCGCCAGCAGCTTGGCCGAGGTCGGGACAGCACTACTAGGGGGCACAGATACGCAGTATTTT
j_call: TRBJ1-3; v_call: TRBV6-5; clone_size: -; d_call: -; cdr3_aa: CASSQSGPLNTIYF; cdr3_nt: TGTGCCAGCAGCCAATCCGGGCCCTTAAACACCATATATTTT
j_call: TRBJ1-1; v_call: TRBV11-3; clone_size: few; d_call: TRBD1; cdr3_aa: CASSLDRADWTEAFF; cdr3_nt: TGTGCCAGCAGCTTGGACAGGGCGGATTGGACTGAAGCTTTCTTT
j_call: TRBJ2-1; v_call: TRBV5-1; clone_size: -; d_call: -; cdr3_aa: CASSPGVRGAGGSFYNEQFF; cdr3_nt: TGCGCCAGCAGCCCGGGGGTTCGCGGGGCAGGGGGTTCCTTCTACAATGAGCAGTTCTTC
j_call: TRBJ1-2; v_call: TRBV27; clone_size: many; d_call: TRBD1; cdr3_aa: CASSGQGAFYGYTF; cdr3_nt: TGTGCCAGCAGCGGACAGGGGGCCTTCTATGGCTACACCTTC
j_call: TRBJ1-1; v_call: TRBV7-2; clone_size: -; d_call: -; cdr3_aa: CASSYSNTEAFF; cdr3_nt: TGTGCCAGCAGCTATAGCAACACTGAAGCTTTCTTT
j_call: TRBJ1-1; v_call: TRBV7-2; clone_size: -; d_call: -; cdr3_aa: CASSLERGMAEAFF; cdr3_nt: TGTGCCAGCAGCTTAGAGAGGGGCATGGCTGAAGCTTTCTTT
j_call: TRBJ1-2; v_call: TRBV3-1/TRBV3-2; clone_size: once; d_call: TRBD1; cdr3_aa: CASSPYRDSNYGYTF; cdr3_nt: TGTGCCAGCAGCCCTTACCGGGACAGCAACTATGGCTACACCTTC
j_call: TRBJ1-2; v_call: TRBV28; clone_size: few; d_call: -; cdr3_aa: CAIRVGRYGYTF; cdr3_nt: TGTGCCATCCGAGTCGGACGTTATGGCTACACCTTC
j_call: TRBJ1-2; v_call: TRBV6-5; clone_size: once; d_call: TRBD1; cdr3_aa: CASRKGTADGYTF; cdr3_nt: TGTGCCAGCAGGAAAGGGACAGCCGATGGCTACACCTTC
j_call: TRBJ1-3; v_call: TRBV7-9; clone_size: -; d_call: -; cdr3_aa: CASSKAGLRGNTIYF; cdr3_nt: TGTGCCAGCAGCAAAGCGGGCCTACGTGGAAACACCATATATTTT
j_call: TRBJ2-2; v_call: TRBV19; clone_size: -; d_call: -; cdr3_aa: CASRATQGFGTGELFF; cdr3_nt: TGTGCCAGTAGGGCGACGCAGGGGTTTGGGACCGGGGAGCTGTTTTTT
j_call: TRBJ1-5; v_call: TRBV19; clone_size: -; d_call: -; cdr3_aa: CASSAHRTWQPQHF; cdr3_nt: TGTGCCAGTAGTGCCCACAGGACGTGGCAGCCCCAGCATTTT
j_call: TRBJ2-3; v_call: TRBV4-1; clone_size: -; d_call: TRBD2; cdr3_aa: CASSQRGLGGEPDTQYF; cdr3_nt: TGCGCCAGCAGCCAACGTGGATTGGGGGGGGAACCAGATACGCAGTATTTT
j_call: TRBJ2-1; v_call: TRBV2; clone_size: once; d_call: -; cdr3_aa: CASSPYLRQWGHNEQFF; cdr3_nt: TGTGCCAGCAGTCCCTACTTAAGACAGTGGGGACACAATGAGCAGTTCTTC
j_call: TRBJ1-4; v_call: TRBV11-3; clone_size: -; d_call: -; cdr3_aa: CASSGGQFNEKLFF; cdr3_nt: TGTGCCAGCAGCGGAGGACAGTTTAATGAAAAACTGTTTTTT
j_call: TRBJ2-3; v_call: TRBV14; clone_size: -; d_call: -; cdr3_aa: CASSRARLRDTDTQYF; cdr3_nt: TGTGCCAGCAGCCGGGCACGGTTGCGCGACACAGATACGCAGTATTTT
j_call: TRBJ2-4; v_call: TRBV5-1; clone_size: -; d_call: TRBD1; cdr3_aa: CASSPDRGGNIQYF; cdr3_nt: TGCGCCAGCAGCCCGGACAGGGGCGGAAACATTCAGTACTTC
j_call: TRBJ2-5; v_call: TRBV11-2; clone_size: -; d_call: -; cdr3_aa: CASSSQDLGTQYF; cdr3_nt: TGTGCCAGCAGCTCTCAAGACCTGGGGACCCAGTACTTC
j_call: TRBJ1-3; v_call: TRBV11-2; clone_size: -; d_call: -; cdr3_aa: CASSLAALSGNTIYF; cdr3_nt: TGTGCCAGCAGCTTAGCCGCTCTCTCTGGAAACACCATATATTTT